The present T cell receptor beta chain was sequenced within a study of blood T cell repertoires in COVID-19. Study information: PBMCs, B-cell-depleted T cells, or T cells were the source of the cDNA or gDNA that made up the material.

The protocol was immunoSEQ multiplex PCR, while the TCRdb copy is restricted to in-frame clones and leaves out a portion. Seen here are 250,000 or so clones, 75% to 85% observed once, and the top ten hold around 4.7%. From germline, CDR1 is SQVTM and CDR2 ANQGSEA. The CDR3 spans 10 residues. The V end lost 4 bases, the J end lost 5 bases, and 5 bases lay between the germline ends. Comments on this clone: The same CDR3 is also encoded by other DNA sequences in this sample.

Input material: peripheral blood. The origin of this receptor is a woman between 70 and 85 years old with acute or convalescent COVID-19. The genes are TRBV29-1 and TRBJ2-5, with D uncertain. For the CDR3, the DNA is TGCAGCGTTGCCGGGGAGACCCAGTACTTC. Translated, it gives CSVAGETQYF.